Shown below are 19 T cell receptor beta chains from a single sample sequenced in a study of T cells after yellow fever vaccination. TCRdb independently ran MiXCR on the 5' RACE reads; one entry per CDR3 protein. The sample gives a few hundred thousand distinct CDR3 sequences, 11% of which show up once; less than 20% is in the top ten. Sequencing used PBMCs, obtained on the day of the first yellow fever vaccination. The receptors were gathered from a man aged 18 to 29 who received the YFV17D yellow fever vaccine.

This clonotype was seen repeatedly, ten times or more. The V gene is TRBV12-3 or TRBV12-4, the J gene TRBJ1-5; D call uncertain. Deletions cut 5 bases from V and 2 bases from J, with 10 bases between. This CDR3 comprises 14 residues. CDR3 sequence reads: CASSDTAGNQPQHF. The CDR3 nucleotides are TGTGCCAGCAGTGACACAGCAGGCAATCAGCCCCAGCATTTT.

This chain uses TRBV6-2 or TRBV6-3 with TRBJ2-4; D not certain. This CDR3 is 14 amino acids long. The V and J ends lost 6 bases and 0 bases respectively, with 9 bases between them. Germline V gene data show CDR1 as MNHEY and CDR2 as SVGEGT. For the CDR3, the DNA is TGTGCCAGCAGCATCCTCCTAGCCAAAAACATTCAGTACTTC. It specifies CASSILLAKNIQYF.

This chain connects TRBV28 to TRBJ1-5; 11 positions agree with TRBD1. Germline CDR1 reads MDHEN; CDR2 reads SYDVKM. V was clipped by 0 bases and J by 5 bases; unmatched bases: 0. The CDR3 runs to 15 residues. The CDR3 loop is CASSLWGQGDQPQHF. The CDR3 coding sequence is TGTGCCAGCAGTTTATGGGGACAGGGGGATCAGCCCCAGCATTTT.

This chain links TRBV20-1 with TRBJ1-2; D not resolved. The CDR3 is made up of 12 amino acids. CDR1 and CDR2 (germline): DFQATT, SNEGSKA (reference sequence). Trimming cost V 6 bases and J 1 base, with 9 bases left between them. The CDR3 nucleotides read TGCAGTGCCTCGACAAATAACTATGGCTACACCTTC. Protein sequence: CSASTNNYGYTF.

This clonotype has more than one count but fewer than ten. This chain uses TRBV15 with TRBJ2-7; D remains unclear. The CDR3 is 14 residues long. Germline V gives CDR1 LNHNV, CDR2 YYDKDF (reference sequence). Trimming took off 1 base at V and 3 bases at J, with 10 bases between the two ends. CDR3 in amino acids: CATSRGRLNYEQYF. CDR3 nucleotide sequence: TGTGCCACCAGCAGAGGGAGATTGAACTACGAGCAGTACTTC.

This clonotype appeared many times. The genes are TRBV5-1 and TRBJ1-1, with D uncertain. The germline V gene encodes CDR1 SGHRS and CDR2 YFSETQ. The CDR3 is 12 residues long. The V end lost 4 bases, the J end lost 7 bases, and 11 bases lay between the germline ends. The CDR3 DNA is TGCGCCAGCAGCCAATCGAACGGTGAAGCTTTCTTT. It codes for CASSQSNGEAFF.

CDR3 loop: CASSLTGVDEQFF. For the CDR3, the DNA is TGTGCCAGCAGCCTGACAGGGGTCGATGAGCAGTTCTTC. The chain couples TRBV12-3 or TRBV12-4 to TRBJ2-1; 8 nucleotides match TRBD1. J gave up 8 bases and V 6 bases, and 6 bases lay outside the gene matches. CDR3 size: 13 residues.

This clonotype came up a few times. The genes are TRBV18 and TRBJ1-2; 7 bases align to TRBD1. The CDR3 is 14 residues long. Trimming removed 6 bases from V and 3 bases from J; junction bases left unmatched: 7. Germline V CDR1 and CDR2: KGHSH, LQKENI. The CDR3 sequence: CASSEGASDYGYTF. DNA for the CDR3: TGTGCCAGCTCGGAGGGGGCTAGCGACTATGGCTACACCTTC.

This clonotype was seen only a few times. This CDR3 is CATSDSRRVPQPQHF. CDR3 sequence (DNA): TGTGCCACCAGTGATTCCCGAAGGGTTCCGCAGCCCCAGCATTTT. This chain joins TRBV24-1 and TRBJ1-5, with unresolved D. This CDR3 has 15 amino acids. V was trimmed by 2 bases and J by 7 bases, leaving 14 bases between them. The germline V gene has CDR1 KGHDR and CDR2 SFDVKD.

This clonotype was recorded a few times. This sequence joins TRBV21-1 and TRBJ2-7; the table's D gene call, TRBD1, was not cross checked with the DNA. TRBV21-1 is classified as a pseudogene. The CDR3 contains 13 residues. This CDR3 reads CASSSRTGDEQYF. The CDR3 nucleotides are TGTGCCAGCAGCTCCCGGACAGGGGACGAGCAGTACTTC.

This clonotype occurred a few times. This chain joins TRBV7-2 and TRBJ1-1, with D possibly TRBD1 on 6 matching bases. Germline V gene data show CDR1 as SGHTA and CDR2 as FQGNSA. V was cut by 3 bases and J by 5 bases, with 16 bases left in between. The length of the CDR3 is 15 residues. The CDR3 region is CASSFHPTGGTEAFF. The CDR3 DNA reads TGTGCCAGCAGCTTCCACCCGACAGGAGGGACTGAAGCTTTCTTT.

This clonotype was counted ten times or more. The genes are TRBV5-1 and TRBJ1-1; D ambiguous. CDR1 is SGHRS, CDR2 YFSETQ, per germline. Trimming cost V 1 base and J 0 bases, with 7 bases left between them. The length of the CDR3 is 14 residues. For the CDR3, the DNA is TGCGCCAGCAGCTTGAAGAGCATGAACACTGAAGCTTTCTTT. Amino acids: CASSLKSMNTEAFF.

This clonotype has more than one count but fewer than ten. V gene TRBV10-2 combines with J gene TRBJ2-1; TRBD2 agrees at 10 bases. With V trimmed by 5 bases and J by 10 bases, 14 bases remained unmatched. The CDR3 has 16 amino acids. Germline values: CDR1 WSHSY, CDR2 SAAADI. CDR3: CASSREAGGAVREQFF. CDR3 nucleotides: TGCGCCAGCAGTAGGGAAGCGGGGGGGGCAGTTCGGGAGCAGTTCTTC.

The chain couples TRBV5-1 to TRBJ2-7; possible D gene TRBD1, 6 bases. Germline CDR1 is SGHRS and CDR2 is YFSETQ. This CDR3 is 13 amino acids long. Trimming stripped 7 bases from V and 2 bases from J, with 13 bases between. CDR3 sequence (DNA): TGCGCCAGCGGTGAGACAGGAGCCTACGAGCAGTACTTC. Residues: CASGETGAYEQYF.

The chain employs TRBV6-2 or TRBV6-3 and TRBJ1-5, with D perhaps TRBD1 (6 bases). This CDR3 has 14 amino acids. Germline V CDR1 and CDR2: MNHEY, SVGEGT. Trimming pared 6 bases from V and 6 bases from J, leaving 15 bases between. The CDR3, as DNA: TGTGCCAGCAGCCGTGGGACAATGGGTCAGCCCCAGCATTTT. Translating gives CASSRGTMGQPQHF.

The table lists this clonotype with many counts. The chain combines TRBV11-3 with TRBJ2-1, with 8 bases aligning to TRBD2. Germline V CDR1 and CDR2: SGHNT, YENEEA. V lost 2 bases and J lost 3; bases outside the gene matches: 9. The CDR3 has 17 amino acids. The DNA for the CDR3 is TGTGCCAGCAGCTTACAGGGGCCCGGGGGGGACTACAATGAGCAGTTCTTC. Its translation: CASSLQGPGGDYNEQFF.

In this sample, this clonotype turned up a few times. This rearrangement joins TRBV10-3 to TRBJ2-2; 13 bases map to TRBD2. Germline CDR1 reads ENHRY; CDR2 reads SYGVKD. The CDR3 is 20 amino acids. Germline trimming cut 6 bases from V and 0 bases from J; bases unmatched to any gene: 13. The CDR3 nucleotides are TGTGCCATCAGACACCAACCGGGACTAGCGGGGATAGCGAACACCGGGGAGCTGTTTTTT. It encodes CAIRHQPGLAGIANTGELFF.

This clonotype was observed a few times. This rearrangement joins TRBV2 to TRBJ2-5; D not resolved. V was clipped by 7 bases and J by 0 bases, with 6 bases between them. Per the germline V gene, CDR1 is SNHLY and CDR2 is FYNNEI. This CDR3 spans 12 amino acids. CDR3 DNA: TGTGCCAGCAACCGGTACCAAGAGACCCAGTACTTC. Translation gives CASNRYQETQYF.

This clonotype was found a few times. The chain joins TRBV6-2 or TRBV6-3 to TRBJ1-1; 7 bases line up with TRBD1. CDR1 and CDR2 from the germline V gene are MNHEY and SVGEGT. CDR3 length equals 15 residues. V was pared by 5 bases and J by 1 base, with 7 bases of the junction left unmatched. The CDR3 loop is CASSHDREPNTEAFF. The CDR3 DNA is TGTGCCAGCAGTCATGACAGGGAGCCGAACACTGAAGCTTTCTTT.